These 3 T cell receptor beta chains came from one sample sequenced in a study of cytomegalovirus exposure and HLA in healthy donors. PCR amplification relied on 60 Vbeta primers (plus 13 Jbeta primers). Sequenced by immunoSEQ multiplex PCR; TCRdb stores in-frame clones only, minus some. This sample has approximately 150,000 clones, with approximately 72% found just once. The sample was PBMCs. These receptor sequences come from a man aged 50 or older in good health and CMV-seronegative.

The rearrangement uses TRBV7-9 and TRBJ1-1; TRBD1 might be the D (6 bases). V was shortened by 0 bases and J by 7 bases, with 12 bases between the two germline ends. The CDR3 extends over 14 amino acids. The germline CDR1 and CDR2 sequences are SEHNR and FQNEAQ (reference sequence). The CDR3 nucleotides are TGTGCCAGCAGCTTAGCGCCAGGACAGAATGAAGCTTTCTTT. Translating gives CASSLAPGQNEAFF.

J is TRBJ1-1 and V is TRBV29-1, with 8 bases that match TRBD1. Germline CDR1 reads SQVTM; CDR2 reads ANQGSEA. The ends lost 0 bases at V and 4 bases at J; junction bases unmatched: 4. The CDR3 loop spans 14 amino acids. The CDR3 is CSVEDRQGSTEAFF. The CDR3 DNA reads TGCAGCGTTGAAGATCGACAGGGGAGCACTGAAGCTTTCTTT. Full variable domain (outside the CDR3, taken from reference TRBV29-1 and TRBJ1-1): SAVISQKPSRDICQRGTSLTIQCQVDSQVTMMFWYRQQPGQSLTLIATANQGSEATYESGFVIDKFPISRPNLTFSTLTVSNMSPEDSSIYLCSVEDRQGSTEAFFGQGTRLTVV.

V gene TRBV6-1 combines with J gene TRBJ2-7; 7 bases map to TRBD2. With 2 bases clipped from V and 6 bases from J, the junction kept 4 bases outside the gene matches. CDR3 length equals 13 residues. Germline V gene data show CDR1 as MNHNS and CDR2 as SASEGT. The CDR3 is CASSERGVGEQYF. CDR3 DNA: TGTGCCAGCAGTGAACGGGGGGTTGGCGAGCAGTACTTC.